This TCR beta chain appears in the sequencing data of a study of PD-1 blockade in classical Hodgkin lymphoma. Libraries were prepared by immunoSEQ multiplex PCR; TCRdb keeps only in-frame clonotypes and omits some of them. The top ten clones hold roughly 15% of a sample with tens of thousands of clones, more than 65% of them seen once. This clone was seen many times. Relapse after autologous stem cell transplantation occurred in every patient, and brentuximab vedotin exposure varied. The CDR3 length is 16 residues. Per the germline V gene, CDR1 is SGHRS and CDR2 is YFSETQ. The V and J ends lost 1 base and 3 bases, in that order; junction bases with no gene match: 8.

This material consisted of peripheral blood mononuclear cells (PBMCs), taken at baseline. The V call is TRBV5-1, the J call TRBJ2-7, with 9 bases aligning to TRBD2. The receptor comes from a human donor with classical Hodgkin lymphoma. In nucleotides, the CDR3 is TGCGCCAGCAGCTTGTCGGCTAGCGGGACTATCTACGAGCAGTACTTC. This gives the protein CASSLSASGTIYEQYF.